This TCR beta chain was identified in a study of T cells in Graves' hyperthyroidism and ophthalmopathy. Study at large: Blood was drawn when the patient was first diagnosed and still untreated. Study-wide results and caveats: Ophthalmopathy was predicted by the model a median of approximately 6.6 months ahead of onset.

The definition of stable Graves' hyperthyroidism was no ophthalmopathy progression within 18 months. This CDR3 spans 12 amino acids. Germline V gives CDR1 SGDLS, CDR2 YYNGEE. Trimming left V 6 bases short and J 6 bases short, with 9 bases between. This clonotype was seen a few times. Its specificity is unknown. RNA transcripts were the template for amplifying TCR beta CDR3 regions. The HTBI primer set was used in a first-round RT-PCR of the TCR CDR3. Each CDR3 protein is one row after TCRdb ran MiXCR on the multiplex PCR reads. The top ten hold 25% to 30% of the sample, which has roughly 93,000 distinct CDR3 sequences, over 50% seen once.

J is TRBJ2-2 and V is TRBV9, with D uncertain. Sequenced: blood. The TCR comes from a woman between 40 and 50 years old with Graves' hyperthyroidism. The CDR3 nucleotides read TGTGCCAGCACCCTGAGGTCCGGGGAGCTGTTTTTT. It yields the protein CASTLRSGELFF.